This T cell receptor beta chain was identified in a study of technical replicates of blood from four donors (dated 2017 in TCRdb). To note about this clone: Its antigen is currently not known. Base-call qualities are not available, and no considerably larger clone is one nucleotide away.

Libraries came from the immunoSEQ multiplex PCR assay. The clones in this table, taken by TCRdb from immuneACCESS, are in-frame only. Not every clone is retained; where verified, under half of the shortfall comes from an unresolved V gene, and the cause of the rest is unknown. In all, the sample holds more than 65,000 clones, and roughly 89% of those were seen once. Of the sample, approximately 0.39% falls within the top ten clones. The CDR3 runs 13 amino acids, cysteine and phenylalanine included. Only the CDR3 part of the read is kept: 39 bases, read in frame from the first base. V is cut by 7 bases and J by 5 bases, and the space between the germline ends is 14 bases. From a lookup of the germline V gene (reference sequence), CDR1 and CDR2 are LNHDA and SQIVND.

The sequencing input was T cells isolated from PBMCs. The receptor chain draws on TRBV19 and TRBJ1-2, with an unclear D gene assignment. The origin of this receptor is a human donor in good health. CDR3 protein: CASTRLEGYGYTF. The DNA is TGTGCCAGTACTCGGTTGGAGGGATATGGCTACACCTTC.